This T cell receptor (beta chain) was observed in a study of T cell responses to AZD1222 COVID-19 vaccine. The study's findings and limits: Samples come after the peak T cell response, not at day 14. Unmutated variant regions are reportedly targeted by nearly half of spike-specific TCRs.

The CDR3 covers 15 residues. Trimming left V 1 base short and J 7 bases short, with 15 bases between. Germline V gene sequence: CDR1 LGHDT, CDR2 YNNKEL (reference sequence). Regarding this clone: As yet, its antigen is unknown.

Data came from immunoSEQ multiplex PCR; TCRdb stores just in-frame clones and leaves some out. The sample includes more than 110,000 clones, 70% to 90% of them seen just once. The J gene is TRBJ2-3, the V gene TRBV3-1 (or the pseudogene TRBV3-2); D gene unclear. The sequence was obtained from an adult in good health. The input for sequencing was peripheral blood, taken on day 0 of AZD1222 vaccination. CDR3 region: CASSQGPGWGNTQYF. DNA of the CDR3: TGTGCCAGCAGCCAAGGTCCTGGTTGGGGAAATACGCAGTATTTT.